The 12 T cell receptor beta chains in this list originate from one sample, sequenced in a study of response to subunit inactivated influenza vaccine. TCRdb ran MiXCR on the RT-PCR reads and lists one entry per CDR3 protein. The profile shows approximately 520,000 distinct CDR3 sequences, roughly 23% of them singletons. The material sequenced was CD4+ T cells sorted from PBMCs, taken 5 days after vaccination. The receptor source for this set is a man between 45 and 60 years old who received an inactivated influenza vaccine.

With regard to this clonotype: One junction end disagrees with the germline gene, perhaps due to a read error. The chain carries TRBV12-3 or TRBV12-4 and TRBJ1-2; D unresolved. The CDR3 is made up of 12 amino acids. The CDR3 DNA follows: TGTGCCGGCAGTTTAGACGGCTATGGCTACACCTTC. It encodes CAGSLDGYGYTF.

This clonotype was observed at least ten times. The chain joins TRBV7-2 to TRBJ2-7, with D possibly being TRBD1 or TRBD2 (6 bases each). V was clipped by 0 bases and J by 9 bases, with 18 bases between them. Germline V lookup: CDR1 SGHTA, CDR2 FQGNSA. There are 15 residues in the CDR3. CDR3 nucleotide sequence: TGTGCCAGCAGCTTAGCGATGGCCAGTGGAGGGGGGCAGTACTTC. It encodes CASSLAMASGGGQYF. The full variable domain, with the rest looked up from reference TRBV7-2 and TRBJ2-7, is GAGVSQSPSNKVTEKGKDVELRCDPISGHTALYWYRQSLGQGLEFLIYFQGNSAPDKSGLPSDRFSAERTGGSVSTLTIQRTQQEDSAVYLCASSLAMASGGGQYFGPGTRLTVT.

The chain employs TRBV28 and TRBJ2-7; 7 bases agree with TRBD2. This CDR3 region has 17 residues. Germline V gene lookup returns CDR1 MDHEN and CDR2 SYDVKM. V was pared by 3 bases and J by 0 bases, with 11 bases of the junction left unmatched. In nucleotides, the CDR3 is TGTGCCAGCAGTTTGTCCCGAGGCGGGGGAGCCTCCTACGAGCAGTACTTC. Its translation is CASSLSRGGGASYEQYF.

The chain uses TRBV20-1 and TRBJ2-5; perhaps D is TRBD1 or TRBD2 (6 bases each). The germline V gene encodes CDR1 DFQATT and CDR2 SNEGSKA (reference sequence). The CDR3 contains 17 residues. The germline V and J ends were trimmed by 6 bases and 4 bases, with 27 bases remaining between them. This chain's CDR3 is CSALDGGAGVGLETQYF. The CDR3 coding sequence is TGCAGTGCCCTGGACGGGGGCGCTGGAGTAGGATTAGAGACCCAGTACTTC.

This clonotype was detected only a few times. The genes are TRBV7-2 and TRBJ2-5; D gene uncertain. This CDR3 contains 17 residues. The germline gives CDR1 SGHTA, CDR2 FQGNSA. V was cut by 6 bases and J by 1 base, with 21 bases left in between. For the CDR3, the DNA is TGTGCCAGCAGTTCTCAACCCCTTTACAGATCCCAAGAGACCCAGTACTTC. The encoded protein is CASSSQPLYRSQETQYF.

Only a few counts were recorded for this clonotype. The rearrangement joins TRBV4-1 to TRBJ2-5; the D gene is possibly TRBD1 (6 bases). The ends were cut back, 4 bases at V and 1 base at J, with 10 bases in the middle. Germline V gene sequence: CDR1 MGHRA, CDR2 YSYEKL. This CDR3 comprises 14 residues. Here the CDR3 reads CASSRTGIQETQYF. CDR3 sequence (DNA): TGCGCCAGCAGCCGAACAGGGATCCAAGAGACCCAGTACTTC.

Only a few counts were recorded for this clonotype. The V and J genes are TRBV6-5 and TRBJ2-2; no reliable D call. The CDR3 is 13 amino acids. Germline V gene sequence: CDR1 MNHEY, CDR2 SVGAGI. Trimming pared 2 bases from V and 7 bases from J, leaving 8 bases between. The CDR3 region is CASSYKGFGELFF. The CDR3 DNA follows: TGTGCCAGCAGTTACAAGGGTTTCGGGGAGCTGTTTTTT.

This clonotype was seen a few times. V and J are TRBV29-1 and TRBJ2-3; 10 bases match TRBD1. The germline V gene has CDR1 SQVTM and CDR2 ANQGSEA. The CDR3 is 17 residues long. Germline trimming cut 0 bases from V and 1 base from J; bases unmatched to any gene: 7. The CDR3 here is CSVEDRLTGGGTDTQYF. The CDR3 DNA reads TGCAGCGTTGAAGATCGCCTGACAGGGGGCGGCACAGATACGCAGTATTTT.

CDR3 region: CASSLKPSNNEKLFF. CDR3 sequence (DNA): TGTGCCAGCAGCTTGAAACCGAGCAACAATGAAAAACTGTTTTTT. This sequence joins TRBV5-5 and TRBJ1-4; D unresolved. The V gene lost 1 base and the J gene lost 5 bases, with 12 bases spanning the gap. The CDR3 extends over 15 amino acids. Germline lookup yields CDR1 SGHKS and CDR2 YYEKEE (reference sequence).

The chain carries TRBV4-1 and TRBJ2-4; 8 nucleotides align to TRBD1. This CDR3 has 19 amino acids. Germline CDR1 and CDR2: MGHRA and YSYEKL. Trimming removed 3 bases from V and 2 bases from J; junction bases left unmatched: 15. Here the CDR3 reads CASSHTTGEQGVTKNIQYF. The CDR3 DNA follows: TGCGCCAGCAGCCACACGACAGGGGAGCAGGGGGTAACCAAAAACATTCAGTACTTC.

This clonotype occurred a few times. The chain carries TRBV5-1 and TRBJ1-4, with TRBD1 matching over 9 bases. CDR1 is SGHRS, CDR2 YFSETQ, per germline. The CDR3 contains 14 residues. Losses at the gene ends were 4 bases for V and 7 bases for J; bases not matched to a gene: 5. The CDR3 sequence is CASSVGQGIEKLFF. CDR3 DNA sequence: TGCGCCAGCAGCGTGGGACAGGGTATTGAAAAACTGTTTTTT.

This clonotype was detected only a few times. The chain uses TRBV9 and TRBJ2-4; 8 nucleotides agree with TRBD2. The V segment lost 4 bases and the J segment 8 bases; nucleotides outside the gene matches: 11. The germline gives CDR1 SGDLS, CDR2 YYNGEE. The CDR3 is 15 residues long. The CDR3 region is CASSPPSGGGDIQYF. As DNA, the CDR3 is TGTGCCAGCAGCCCCCCCTCGGGAGGGGGAGACATTCAGTACTTC.